The sequence of this T cell receptor beta chain was determined in a study of T-cell reconstitution after alpha-beta-depleted transplantation in children. Study-wide results and limits: The main origin of T-cell counts and diversity one year after transplant was newly produced T cells. As was reported, about two months after transplant, alpha-beta T cells came from several hundred expanded graft clones.

Preparation of the TCRbeta library was carried out with unique molecular identifiers. TCRdb called the PCR reads again in MiXCR, with one record for every CDR3 protein. The top ten hold about 20% of the sample, which has 70,000 to 95,000 distinct CDR3 sequences, around 15% seen once. CDR3 length equals 15 residues. The J segment lost 0 bases and the V segment lost 5 bases, leaving 3 bases of the junction unmatched. Per germline, CDR1 SGHVS and CDR2 FQNEAQ. A few counts support this clonotype. Its antigen remains unidentified. The chain uses TRBV7-8 and TRBJ2-1; 8 nucleotides agree with TRBD1. This TCR was recovered from a male patient between 2 and 10 years old who had a stem cell transplant for acute lymphoblastic leukemia, so the T cells may come from the graft donor. Sequenced here: PBMCs, mostly from graft donor cells, sampled 180 days after TCRalphabeta/CD19-depleted stem cell transplant. The CDR3 sequence: CASSGQGSSYNEQFF. The CDR3 nucleotides read TGTGCCAGCAGCGGACAGGGTAGCTCCTACAATGAGCAGTTCTTC.